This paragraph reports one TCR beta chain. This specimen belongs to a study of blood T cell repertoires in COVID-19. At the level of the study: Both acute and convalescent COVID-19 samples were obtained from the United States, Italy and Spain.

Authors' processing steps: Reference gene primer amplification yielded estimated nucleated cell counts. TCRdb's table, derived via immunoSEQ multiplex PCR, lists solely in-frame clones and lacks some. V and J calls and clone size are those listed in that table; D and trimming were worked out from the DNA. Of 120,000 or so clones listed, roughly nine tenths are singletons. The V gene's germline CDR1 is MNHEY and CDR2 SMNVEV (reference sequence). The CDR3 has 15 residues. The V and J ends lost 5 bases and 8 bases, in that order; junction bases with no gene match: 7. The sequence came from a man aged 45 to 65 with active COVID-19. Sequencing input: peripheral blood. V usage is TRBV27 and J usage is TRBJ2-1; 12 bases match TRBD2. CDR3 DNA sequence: TGTGCCAGCAGTCGGACTAGCGGGATTATCTATGAGCAGTTCTTC. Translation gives CASSRTSGIIYEQFF.